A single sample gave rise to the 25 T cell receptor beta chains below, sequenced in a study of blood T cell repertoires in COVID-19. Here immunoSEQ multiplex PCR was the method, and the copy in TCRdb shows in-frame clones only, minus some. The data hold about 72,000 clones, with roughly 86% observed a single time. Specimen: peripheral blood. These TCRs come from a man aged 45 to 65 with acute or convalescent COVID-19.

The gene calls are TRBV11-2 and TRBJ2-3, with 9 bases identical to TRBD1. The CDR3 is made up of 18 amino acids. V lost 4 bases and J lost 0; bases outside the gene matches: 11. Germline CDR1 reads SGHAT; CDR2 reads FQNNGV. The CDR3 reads CASSSNRGPRQSTDTQYF. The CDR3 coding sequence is TGTGCCAGCAGCTCGAACAGGGGGCCGAGACAGAGCACAGATACGCAGTATTTT.

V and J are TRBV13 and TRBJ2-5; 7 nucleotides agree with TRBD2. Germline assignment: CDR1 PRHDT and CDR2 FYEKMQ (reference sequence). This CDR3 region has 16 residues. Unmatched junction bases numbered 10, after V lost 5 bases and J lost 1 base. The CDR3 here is CASSLKLTSSQETQYF. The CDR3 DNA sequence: TGTGCCAGCAGCCTAAAATTGACTAGCAGCCAAGAGACCCAGTACTTC.

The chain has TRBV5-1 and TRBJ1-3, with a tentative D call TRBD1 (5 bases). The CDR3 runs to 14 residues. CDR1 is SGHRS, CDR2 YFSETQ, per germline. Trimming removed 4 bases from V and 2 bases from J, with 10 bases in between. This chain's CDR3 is CASSGGTAGNTIYF. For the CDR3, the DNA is TGCGCCAGCAGCGGGGGGACGGCTGGAAACACCATATATTTT.

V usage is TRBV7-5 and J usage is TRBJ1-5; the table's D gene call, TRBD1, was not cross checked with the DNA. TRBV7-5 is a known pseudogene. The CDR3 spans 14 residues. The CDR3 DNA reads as TGTGCCAGAAGCTCACAGGGGGCGGGCCAGCCCCAGCATTTT. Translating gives CARSSQGAGQPQHF.

CDR3 in amino acids: CASSLGQHSYEQYF. In nucleotides, the CDR3 is TGCGCCAGCAGCTTGGGACAACACTCCTACGAGCAGTACTTC. The genes are TRBV5-1 and TRBJ2-7; D is ambiguous. The CDR3 sequence is 14 residues long. Germline CDR1 reads SGHRS; CDR2 reads YFSETQ. Trimming took off 0 bases at V and 0 bases at J, with 7 bases between the two ends.

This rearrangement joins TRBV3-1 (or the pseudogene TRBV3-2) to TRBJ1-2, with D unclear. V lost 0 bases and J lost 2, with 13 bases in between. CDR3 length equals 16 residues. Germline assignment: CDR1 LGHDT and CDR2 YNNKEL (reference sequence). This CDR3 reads CASSQEVLAQNYGYTF. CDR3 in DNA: TGTGCCAGCAGCCAAGAGGTACTAGCACAGAACTATGGCTACACCTTC.

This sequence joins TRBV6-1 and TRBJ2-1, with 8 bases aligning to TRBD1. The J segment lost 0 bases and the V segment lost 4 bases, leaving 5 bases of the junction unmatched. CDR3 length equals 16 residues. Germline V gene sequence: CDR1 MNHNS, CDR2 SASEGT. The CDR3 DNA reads TGTGCCAGCAGTGCCCGGACAGGGAACTCCTACAATGAGCAGTTCTTC. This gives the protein CASSARTGNSYNEQFF.

The CDR3 nucleotides are TGTGCCAGCAGCCGAGCCGGGACAGGGGTTCATGAGCAGTTCTTC. Translated: CASSRAGTGVHEQFF. The V and J genes are TRBV7-9 and TRBJ2-1; 10 nucleotides agree with TRBD1. Germline values: CDR1 SEHNR, CDR2 FQNEAQ (reference sequence). This CDR3 has 15 amino acids. The V segment lost 5 bases and the J segment 8 bases; nucleotides outside the gene matches: 9.

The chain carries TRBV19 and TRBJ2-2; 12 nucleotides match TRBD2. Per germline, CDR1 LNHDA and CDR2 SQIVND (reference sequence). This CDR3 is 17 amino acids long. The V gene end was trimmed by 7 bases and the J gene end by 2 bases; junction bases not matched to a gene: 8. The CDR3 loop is CASIPTSGGPNTGELFF. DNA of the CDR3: TGTGCCAGTATCCCGACTAGCGGGGGACCAAACACCGGGGAGCTGTTTTTT.

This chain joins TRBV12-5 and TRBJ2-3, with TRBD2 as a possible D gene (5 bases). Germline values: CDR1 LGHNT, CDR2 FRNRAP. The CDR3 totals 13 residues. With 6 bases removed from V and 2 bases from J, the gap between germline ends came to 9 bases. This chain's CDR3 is CASGETNTDTQYF. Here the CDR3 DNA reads TGTGCTAGTGGGGAGACTAACACAGATACGCAGTATTTT. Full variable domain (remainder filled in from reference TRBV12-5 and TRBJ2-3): DARVTQTPRHKVTEMGQEVTMRCQPILGHNTVFWYRQTMMQGLELLAYFRNRAPLDDSGMPKDRFSAEMPDATLATLKIQPSEPRDSAVYFCASGETNTDTQYFGPGTRLTVL.

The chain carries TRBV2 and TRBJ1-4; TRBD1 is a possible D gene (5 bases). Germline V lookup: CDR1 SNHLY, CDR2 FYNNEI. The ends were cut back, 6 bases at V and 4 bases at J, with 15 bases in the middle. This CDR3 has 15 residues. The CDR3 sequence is CASSAGFSGNEKLFF. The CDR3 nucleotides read TGTGCCAGCAGCGCAGGGTTTTCGGGTAATGAAAAACTGTTTTTT.

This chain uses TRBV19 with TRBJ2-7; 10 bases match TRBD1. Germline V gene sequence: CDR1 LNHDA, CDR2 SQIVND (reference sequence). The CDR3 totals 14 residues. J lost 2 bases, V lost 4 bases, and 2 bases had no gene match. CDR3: CASSTGTGAYEQYF. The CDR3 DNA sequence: TGTGCCAGTAGTACCGGGACAGGGGCCTACGAGCAGTACTTC.

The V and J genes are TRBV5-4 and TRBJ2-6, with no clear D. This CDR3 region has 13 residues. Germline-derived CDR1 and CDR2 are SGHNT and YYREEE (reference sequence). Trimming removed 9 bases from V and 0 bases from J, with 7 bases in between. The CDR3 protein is CATLPSGANVLTF. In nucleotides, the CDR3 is TGTGCCACACTCCCCTCTGGGGCCAACGTCCTGACTTTC.

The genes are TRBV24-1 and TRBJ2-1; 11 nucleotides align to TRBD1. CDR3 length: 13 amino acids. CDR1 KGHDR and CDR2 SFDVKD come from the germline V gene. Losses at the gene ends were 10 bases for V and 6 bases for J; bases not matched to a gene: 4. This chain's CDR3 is CATLGQGVNEQFF. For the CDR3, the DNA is TGTGCCACGTTGGGACAGGGGGTCAATGAGCAGTTCTTC.

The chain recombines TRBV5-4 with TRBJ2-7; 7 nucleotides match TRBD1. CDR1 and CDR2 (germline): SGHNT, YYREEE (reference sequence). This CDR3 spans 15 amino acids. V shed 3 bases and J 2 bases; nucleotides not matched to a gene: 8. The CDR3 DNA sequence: TGTGCCAGCAGCTCCCCGGGACAGAGTCCCTACGAGCAGTACTTC. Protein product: CASSSPGQSPYEQYF.

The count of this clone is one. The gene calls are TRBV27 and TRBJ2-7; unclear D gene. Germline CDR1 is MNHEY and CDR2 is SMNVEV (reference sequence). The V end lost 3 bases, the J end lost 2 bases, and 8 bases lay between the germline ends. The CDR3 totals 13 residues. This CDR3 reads CASSLRQPYEQYF. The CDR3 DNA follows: TGTGCCAGCAGTTTGCGGCAACCCTACGAGCAGTACTTC.

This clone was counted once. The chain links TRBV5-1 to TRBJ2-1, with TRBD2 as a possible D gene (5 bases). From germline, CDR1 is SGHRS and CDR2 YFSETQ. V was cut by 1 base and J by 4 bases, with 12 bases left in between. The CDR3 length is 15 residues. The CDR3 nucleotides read TGCGCCAGCAGCTTGATGGGGAGCCCTTACAATGAGCAGTTCTTC. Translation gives CASSLMGSPYNEQFF.

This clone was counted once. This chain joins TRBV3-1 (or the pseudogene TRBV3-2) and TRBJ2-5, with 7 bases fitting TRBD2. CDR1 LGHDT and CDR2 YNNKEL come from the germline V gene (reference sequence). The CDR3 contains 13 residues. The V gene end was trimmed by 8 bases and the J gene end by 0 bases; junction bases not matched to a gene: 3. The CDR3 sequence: CASRGGYQETQYF. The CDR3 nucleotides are TGTGCCAGCCGCGGGGGTTACCAAGAGACCCAGTACTTC.

The CDR3 spells CATSRGLGQAYNEQFF. The DNA of the CDR3 is TGTGCCACCAGCAGAGGATTAGGACAGGCCTACAATGAGCAGTTCTTC. The chain is built from TRBV15 and TRBJ2-1, with 7 bases that match TRBD1. V was pared by 1 base and J by 2 bases, with 5 bases of the junction left unmatched. This CDR3 spans 16 amino acids. The germline CDR1 and CDR2 sequences are LNHNV and YYDKDF (reference sequence).

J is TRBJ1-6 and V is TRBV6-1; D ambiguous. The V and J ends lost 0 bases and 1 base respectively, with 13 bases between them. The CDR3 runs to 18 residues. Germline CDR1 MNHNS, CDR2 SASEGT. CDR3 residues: CASSEAAGGRSYNSPLHF. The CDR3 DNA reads TGTGCCAGCAGTGAAGCGGCGGGAGGACGGTCCTATAATTCACCCCTCCACTTT.

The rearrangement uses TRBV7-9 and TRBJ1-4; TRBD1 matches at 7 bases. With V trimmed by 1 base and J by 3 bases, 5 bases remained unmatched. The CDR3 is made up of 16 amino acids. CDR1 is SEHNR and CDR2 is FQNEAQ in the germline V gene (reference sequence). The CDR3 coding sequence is TGTGCCAGCAGCTTAGGACAGGGTCTGGCTAATGAAAAACTGTTTTTT. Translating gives CASSLGQGLANEKLFF.

This chain's CDR3 is CATRIGTSNTDTQYF. The CDR3 bases are TGTGCCACCAGGATTGGGACTAGCAACACAGATACGCAGTATTTT. The chain is built from TRBV24-1 and TRBJ2-3, with 9 bases that match TRBD2. The CDR3 contains 15 residues. With 7 bases clipped from V and 2 bases from J, the junction kept 6 bases outside the gene matches. In germline, CDR1 is KGHDR, CDR2 SFDVKD.

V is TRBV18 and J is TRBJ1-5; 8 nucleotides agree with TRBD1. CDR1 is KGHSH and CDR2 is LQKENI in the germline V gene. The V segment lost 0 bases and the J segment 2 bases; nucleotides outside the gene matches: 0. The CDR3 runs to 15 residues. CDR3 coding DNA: TGTGCCAGCTCACCACCGGGACAGGGCAATCAGCCCCAGCATTTT. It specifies CASSPPGQGNQPQHF. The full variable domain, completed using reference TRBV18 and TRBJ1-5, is NAGVMQNPRHLVRRRGQEARLRCSPMKGHSHVYWYRQLPEEGLKFMVYLQKENIIDESGMPKERFSAEFPKEGPSILRIQQVVRGDSAAYFCASSPPGQGNQPQHFGDGTRLSIL.

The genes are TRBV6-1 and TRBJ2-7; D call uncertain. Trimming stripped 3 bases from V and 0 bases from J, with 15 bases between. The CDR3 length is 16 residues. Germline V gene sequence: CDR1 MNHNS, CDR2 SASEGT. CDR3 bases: TGTGCCAGCAGTGAGAAGGAGACGGTGAGCTCCTACGAGCAGTACTTC. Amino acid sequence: CASSEKETVSSYEQYF.

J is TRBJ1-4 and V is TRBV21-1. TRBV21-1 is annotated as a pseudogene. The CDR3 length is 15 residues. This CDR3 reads CASSKEDGDNEKLFF. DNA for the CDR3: TGTGCCAGCAGCAAAGAGGACGGGGATAATGAAAAACTGTTTTTT.